This TCR beta chain was profiled in a study of lymphopenia after photon versus proton radiotherapy. The CDR3 covers 18 residues. Germline-derived CDR1 and CDR2 are SGDLS and YYNGEE. The trim removed 6 bases at V and 2 bases at J, leaving 14 bases unmatched. Study conclusions and caveats: A bigger post-nadir fall in TCR diversity correlated inversely with survival time in deceased patients. Relative stability marked proton patients; photon patients lost diversity and naive cells.

Comments on this clone: The antigen is unknown.

Libraries were prepared by immunoSEQ multiplex PCR; TCRdb keeps only in-frame clonotypes and omits some of them. The data contain around 70,000 clones, around 93% of them singletons. The receptor's source is a woman in her thirties or forties with cholangiocarcinoma. Sequencing used peripheral blood, obtained from a patient treated with photon-based radiotherapy. This chain links TRBV9 with TRBJ1-2; TRBD1 matches at 12 bases. The chain's CDR3 is CASTLGLGQGAQNYGYTF. The CDR3 DNA reads as TGTGCCAGCACCCTCGGTCTGGGACAGGGGGCTCAAAACTATGGCTACACCTTC.